Shown below are 7 T cell receptor beta chains from a single sample sequenced in a study of CD8+ T cells in alopecia areata. Sequencing relied on a cDNA template that was reverse transcribed from extracted RNA. The repertoire was sequenced with immunoSEQ multiplex PCR; TCRdb's copy has only in-frame clones and lacks some. The sample holds more than 150,000 clones, 50% to 60% seen once. Sample: CD4+ T cells sorted from blood, taken at week 0. The receptors were sampled from a human donor with alopecia areata.

V gene TRBV19 combines with J gene TRBJ1-5; TRBD1 matches at 9 bases. The CDR3 contains 14 residues. V trimming: 6 bases; J trimming: 1 base; junction bases outside the gene matches: 1. Germline V gives CDR1 LNHDA, CDR2 SQIVND (reference sequence). CDR3 DNA: TGTGCCAGTAGGGACAGGGGAAGCAATCAGCCCCAGCATTTT. Protein: CASRDRGSNQPQHF.

The rearrangement links TRBV29-1 to TRBJ1-2, with 7 bases fitting TRBD1. This CDR3 comprises 11 residues. Per germline, CDR1 SQVTM and CDR2 ANQGSEA. Losses at the gene ends were 6 bases for V and 8 bases for J; bases not matched to a gene: 6. CDR3 nucleotide sequence: TGCAGCGTCCTAGGGGGCAGAGGCTACACCTTC. Encoded protein: CSVLGGRGYTF.

This chain joins TRBV18 and TRBJ2-7; D possibly corresponds to TRBD2 (5 bases). The CDR3 sequence is 14 residues long. The germline CDR1 and CDR2 sequences are KGHSH and LQKENI. V was trimmed by 4 bases and J by 6 bases, leaving 16 bases between them. CDR3 DNA: TGTGCCAGCTCACTCCACAGAGAAAGCGGCGAGCAGTACTTC. Translating it yields CASSLHRESGEQYF.

The CDR3 sequence: CASSIALTGLRGNTEAFF. Here the CDR3 DNA reads TGTGCCAGTAGTATCGCCCTGACAGGTCTAAGAGGGAACACTGAAGCTTTCTTT. The V and J genes are TRBV19 and TRBJ1-1, with TRBD1 as a possible D gene (6 bases). The CDR3 totals 18 residues. Germline V CDR1 and CDR2: LNHDA, SQIVND (reference sequence). V lost 3 bases, J lost 1 base, and 21 bases lay in between.

The chain recombines TRBV30 with TRBJ1-1; 7 nucleotides match TRBD1. V trimming: 0 bases; J trimming: 4 bases; junction bases outside the gene matches: 5. This CDR3 is built from 14 residues. Germline V CDR1 and CDR2: GTSNPN, SVGIG (reference sequence). The CDR3, as DNA: TGTGCCTGGAGTGTAAGTCAGGGGGTCACTGAAGCTTTCTTT. This translates into CAWSVSQGVTEAFF.

This clone was observed a few times. The gene calls are TRBV2 and TRBJ1-1, with D uncertain. The germline V gene has CDR1 SNHLY and CDR2 FYNNEI. This CDR3 comprises 13 residues. Trimming shortened V by 4 bases and J by 4 bases, and 10 bases separated the two germline ends. This CDR3 reads CASSVPGSTEAFF. In DNA form, the CDR3 reads TGTGCCAGCAGTGTCCCAGGCAGCACTGAAGCTTTCTTT.

V usage is TRBV9 and J usage is TRBJ2-1; either TRBD1 or TRBD2 may fit D (5 bases each). The ends were cut back, 2 bases at V and 7 bases at J, with 10 bases in the middle. Germline V CDR1 and CDR2: SGDLS, YYNGEE. This CDR3 has 13 amino acids. The CDR3 region is CASSVGPENEQFF. For the CDR3, the DNA is TGTGCCAGCAGCGTGGGACCGGAGAATGAGCAGTTCTTC.